This TCR beta chain appears in the sequencing data of a study of T cell responses to AZD1222 COVID-19 vaccine. Notes on the study in general: Vaccine-related CD4 TCRs covered spike, predominating at 160-218 and 743-854. Epitopes outside B.1.351 and B.1.1.7 mutated regions reportedly drew nearly half of spike TCRs. Donor demographics were predominantly white British with a female majority; clonal diversity may be underestimated.

Measured with immunoSEQ multiplex PCR; TCRdb has only the in-frame clones, and not every one. There are 65,000 to 95,000 clones in the sample; approximately 80% occur only once, and roughly a fifth lies in the top ten. After removal of 0 bases from V and 2 bases from J, the junction contained 9 bases not matched to a gene. The CDR3 runs 20 residues. The germline V gene has CDR1 MGHRA and CDR2 YSYEKL. As to this clone: Its antigen remains unknown.

The specimen was peripheral blood, collected on day 0 of AZD1222 vaccination. J is TRBJ2-1 and V is TRBV4-1, with TRBD2 matching over 14 bases. The sequence was obtained from an adult in good health. CDR3 region: CASSQERGLAGETTYNEQFF. The CDR3 DNA follows: TGCGCCAGCAGCCAAGAAAGGGGACTAGCGGGAGAAACGACCTACAATGAGCAGTTCTTC.